These 8 T cell receptor beta chains were sequenced from one sample in a study of technical replicates of blood from a handful of donors. Only in-frame clones appear in the TCRdb table, and some are missing; sequencing was by immunoSEQ multiplex PCR. The sample comprises 65,000 to 90,000 clones, under 99% of which are singletons, and approximately 0.2% rests with the top ten. Source material: T cells isolated from PBMCs. All receptors come from a human donor in good health.

This clone showed up just once. The chain joins TRBV19 to TRBJ1-5, with D possibly being TRBD1 (6 bases). The V gene's germline CDR1 is LNHDA and CDR2 SQIVND (reference sequence). This CDR3 has 15 residues. The V and J ends lost 5 bases and 9 bases respectively, with 20 bases between them. CDR3 DNA: TGTGCCAGTAGTCTGGAGCGGGAGAAGGGGGGGCCCCAGCATTTT. Amino acid sequence: CASSLEREKGGPQHF.

The sample holds one count of this clone. The CDR3 bases are TGTGCCGGGAGTCGGGCTAGCAATCAGCCCCAGCATTTT. Protein product: CAGSRASNQPQHF. The genes are TRBV19 and TRBJ1-5; no definite D call. The CDR3 loop spans 13 amino acids. Between the trimmed V and J ends, which lost 11 bases and 0 bases, there was a span of 11 bases. Germline V CDR1 and CDR2: LNHDA, SQIVND (reference sequence).

The chain has TRBV4-2 and TRBJ2-7, with 9 nucleotides matching TRBD1. The CDR3 sequence is 14 residues long. Unmatched junction bases numbered 1, after V lost 1 base and J lost 3 bases. Germline CDR1 and CDR2: LGHNA and YNFKEQ. The CDR3 coding sequence is TGTGCCAGCAGCCAAGGGGACAGGGTCTACGAGCAGTACTTC. Encoded protein: CASSQGDRVYEQYF.

The chain carries TRBV5-4 and TRBJ2-1, with 11 bases identical to TRBD1. CDR1 and CDR2 from the germline V gene are SGHNT and YYREEE (reference sequence). This CDR3 contains 15 residues. With V trimmed by 4 bases and J by 7 bases, 7 bases remained unmatched. CDR3 in amino acids: CASSTGTGGENEQFF. CDR3 DNA sequence: TGTGCCAGCAGCACCGGGACAGGGGGAGAGAATGAGCAGTTCTTC.

The chain joins TRBV6-5 to TRBJ2-3, with 8 bases identical to TRBD2. The CDR3 length is 15 residues. J was trimmed by 1 base and V by 6 bases; bases with no gene match: 6. Germline values: CDR1 MNHEY, CDR2 SVGAGI. The CDR3 spells CASSRPTSGTDTQYF. In DNA, the CDR3 is TGTGCCAGCAGCCGTCCGACTAGCGGCACAGATACGCAGTATTTT.

The rearrangement uses TRBV5-1 and TRBJ2-4, with TRBD2 matching 7 bases. V lost 0 bases to trimming and J lost 6 bases; unmatched junction nucleotides: 0. The CDR3 spans 13 residues. Germline-derived CDR1 and CDR2 are SGHRS and YFSETQ. The CDR3 here is CASSLGGGNIQYF. CDR3 in DNA: TGCGCCAGCAGCTTGGGGGGGGGAAACATTCAGTACTTC.

The gene calls are TRBV9 and TRBJ2-7; 11 bases map to TRBD2. V gave up 0 bases and J gave up 1 base; unmatched junction bases: 3. The CDR3 sequence is 16 residues long. Germline loops: CDR1 SGDLS, CDR2 YYNGEE. CDR3 DNA: TGTGCCAGCAGCGTAGGAGGGACTAGCGGATCCTACGAGCAGTACTTC. This gives the protein CASSVGGTSGSYEQYF.

The CDR3: CASSNKPGQGISYTF. DNA for the CDR3: TGTGCCAGCAGCAATAAACCGGGACAGGGGATAAGCTACACCTTC. The V and J genes are TRBV7-3 and TRBJ1-2; TRBD1 aligns across 10 bases. The CDR3 is 15 amino acids. Per germline, CDR1 SGHTA and CDR2 FQGTGA. The junction had 12 bases not matched to a gene; V was cut back by 5 bases and J by 9 bases.